A selection of T cell receptor beta chains follows, all from one sample in a study of control samples from healthy donors and cancer patients. The method was immunoSEQ multiplex PCR; TCRdb's version includes in-frame clones alone and lacks a portion of them. This sample has 99,000 or so clones; around 80% occur once, and the top ten carry roughly 2%. The sequencing input was blood. The receptors stem from a man aged 55 to 69 in good health. CDR3s include the opening cysteine and the closing phenylalanine or tryptophan. A D gene is named only where the DNA matches it firmly. Clone size is not always given. Where it is, it says once, few, many or a class for expanded clones.

CDR3 length: 12; clone size: -; J gene: TRBJ1-2; D gene: -; V gene: TRBV2; CDR3 protein: CASSGRVYGYTF; CDR3 DNA: TGTGCCAGCAGTGGTCGGGTTTATGGCTACACCTTC
CDR3 length: 16; clone size: -; J gene: TRBJ2-6; D gene: TRBD1; V gene: TRBV19; CDR3 protein: CASTGQESSGANVLTF; CDR3 DNA: TGTGCCAGTACAGGACAGGAGTCCTCTGGGGCCAACGTCCTGACTTTC
CDR3 length: 13; clone size: once; J gene: TRBJ1-6; D gene: -; V gene: TRBV19; CDR3 protein: CASSRRQNSPLHF; CDR3 DNA: TGTGCCAGTAGTAGAAGACAGAATTCACCCCTCCACTTT
CDR3 length: 15; clone size: -; J gene: TRBJ2-5; D gene: -; V gene: TRBV6-5; CDR3 protein: CASSYSARYQETQYF; CDR3 DNA: TGTGCCAGCAGTTACTCGGCACGGTATCAAGAGACCCAGTACTTC
CDR3 length: 18; clone size: -; J gene: TRBJ2-2; D gene: TRBD2; V gene: TRBV30; CDR3 protein: CAWSRLLAGAPNTGELFF; CDR3 DNA: TGTGCCTGGAGTCGTTTACTAGCGGGGGCTCCGAACACCGGGGAGCTGTTTTTT
CDR3 length: 15; clone size: -; J gene: TRBJ2-2; D gene: -; V gene: TRBV7-8; CDR3 protein: CASSQGQTYTGELFF; CDR3 DNA: TGTGCCAGCAGCCAGGGACAAACCTACACCGGGGAGCTGTTTTTT
CDR3 length: 14; clone size: few; J gene: TRBJ1-1; D gene: -; V gene: TRBV18; CDR3 protein: CAGVPGPLNTEAFF; CDR3 DNA: TGTGCCGGCGTACCGGGACCCCTGAACACTGAAGCTTTCTTT
CDR3 length: 13; clone size: once; J gene: TRBJ2-5; D gene: -; V gene: TRBV30; CDR3 protein: CAWSSQLQETQYF; CDR3 DNA: TGTGCCTGGAGTAGCCAGTTACAAGAGACCCAGTACTTC
CDR3 length: 11; clone size: few; J gene: TRBJ1-5; D gene: -; V gene: TRBV20-1; CDR3 protein: CSARRDQPQHF; CDR3 DNA: TGCAGTGCTCGTCGAGATCAGCCCCAGCATTTT
CDR3 length: 13; clone size: -; J gene: TRBJ2-1; D gene: -; V gene: TRBV12-3/TRBV12-4; CDR3 protein: CASSLAEGNEQFF; CDR3 DNA: TGTGCCAGCAGTTTAGCGGAGGGGAATGAGCAGTTCTTC
CDR3 length: 11; clone size: -; J gene: TRBJ2-7; D gene: -; V gene: TRBV25-1; CDR3 protein: CASSEGDEQYF; CDR3 DNA: TGTGCCAGCAGTGAAGGAGACGAGCAGTACTTC